This entry concerns a single T cell receptor (beta chain). The antigen is unknown. This sample was included in a study of cytomegalovirus exposure and HLA in healthy donors. At the level of the study: The Caucasian-associated ancestry cluster held over 80% of roughly 400 genotyped donors.

Both 60 Vbeta primers and 13 Jbeta primers went into the PCR. TCRdb's table, derived via immunoSEQ multiplex PCR, lists solely in-frame clones and lacks some. The sample totals tens of thousands of clones; its top ten clones hold under 1.5%. Study conclusions and caveats: Sequencing depth roughly uniform across donors was assumed in presence/absence analyses. Associated with cytomegalovirus, according to the listing, were some 180 TCR beta chains.

The sample consisted of PBMCs. The TCR originated in a woman aged 60-75 years in good health and CMV-seronegative.

This CDR3 is CASSPGDLDFVQKGNTEAFF. DNA for the CDR3: TGTGCCAGCAGCCCAGGGGATTTAGACTTTGTACAGAAGGGGAACACTGAAGCTTTCTTT. This sequence joins TRBV5-8 and TRBJ1-1, with D maybe TRBD1 (6 bases). V gave up 4 bases and J gave up 1 base, with 29 bases separating them. Germline V gene lookup returns CDR1 SGHTS and CDR2 YDEGEE. There are 20 residues in the CDR3. Drawing the rest from reference TRBV5-8 and TRBJ1-1, the complete variable domain is EAGVTQSPTHLIKTRGQQATLRCSPISGHTSVYWYQQALGLGLQFLLWYDEGEERNRGNFPPRFSGRQFPNYSSELNVNALELEDSALYLCASSPGDLDFVQKGNTEAFFGQGTRLTVV.